This T cell receptor (beta chain) was found in a study of somatic mutations in cytotoxic T cells in rheumatoid arthritis (dated by TCRdb to the late 2010s). Some background on the complete study: Right after diagnosis and prior to the start of any treatment, 30 ml EDTA of peripheral blood was drawn from patients. Sorted V beta1+ cells also underwent TCRB sequencing, and some V beta antibody-stained T-cell populations were flow-sorted at nearly 100% purity on a FACSAria II or Sony SH800. The study asked whether expanded CD8+ T-cell clones in newly diagnosed, untreated rheumatoid arthritis carry somatic mutations, and used TCRB deep sequencing to characterize clonality. A total of some 63 rheumatoid arthritis patients and approximately 21 healthy controls underwent TCRB deep sequencing. Patient and control groups had essentially identical median ages.

Sequencing of TCRB CDR3 was done on genomic DNA with the immunoSEQ assay. For the original study's pipeline: Published virus-specific TCRB sequences were compared with patient CD8+ clones larger than 1%, and only a few matches were found. Nothing other than productive TCRB rearrangements was included in the analyses. Clonality was calculated as a Shannon entropy-based productive clonality index, and a clone was defined by a unique TCRB CDR3 sequence. To calculate repertoire overlap between two samples, the template counts of each clone were considered relative to each sample's total templates. A correlation with a Spearman r of around 0.6 was found between V-gene usage by flow cytometry and V-gene usage by TCRB sequencing. TCRdb took this table from immuneACCESS and kept in-frame rearrangements with V and J called. Such tables lack part of the clones; where checked against another copy, unresolved V genes explain under half of the gap, and the rest is unexplained. That table supplies the V and J calls and clone size; D and trimming were determined from the DNA. The sample profile shows 14,000 or so clones; approximately 80% of them were found once. The ten largest clonotypes hold around 6.7% of the sample.

The research as a whole found: An increase of CD8+ clonality with age was seen in patients (Spearman r ~ 0.46) but not in healthy controls. The slight TRBV07 underrepresentation in patients was not adjusted for multiple comparisons. Several identical CD8+ TCRB sequences were found in both blood and synovial fluid, and in about an eighth of the roughly 60 patients the largest CD8+ clone exceeded 20% of CD8+ cells. Viral specificity could not be ruled out by absence from virus-specific databases, and the antigen targets of the expanded CD8+ clones remained unknown. There was no significant difference in CD8+ T-cell clonality between rheumatoid arthritis patients and age-matched healthy controls.

On an AutoMACS, CD4+ and CD8+ cells were isolated via positive magnetic bead selection, and their purity was verified by flow cytometry. Initial screening for clonal expansions relied on flow cytometry with a TCR V beta antibody panel, after which sorted CD8+ fractions underwent TCRB deep sequencing for characterization. Ficoll-Paque PLUS density gradient separation was used to isolate peripheral blood mononuclear cells. DNA from CD4-enriched, CD8-enriched or PBMC samples was extracted using Nucleospin Tissue or Tissue XS kits and then quantified on a Qubit 2.0 fluorometer. Trimming at the junction amounts to 3 bases on V and 8 bases on J, and the germline ends lie 16 bases apart. The CDR3 measures 14 amino acids from cysteine to phenylalanine. This entry keeps only the CDR3 DNA: 42 bases, framed from base 1. The germline V gene gives CDR1 as MNHNS and CDR2 as SASEGT. As for this clone: Its antigen target is currently unknown. The record has no base qualities; no much larger clone is one base away.

The rearrangement joined TRBV6-1 to TRBJ1-2, with the D gene call left open. The sequence was collected from an adult with rheumatoid arthritis. Sample: CD8+ T cells sorted from blood. Here is the DNA: TGTGCCAGCAGTGATAGGTTCCCTTCTGGGGGCTACACCTTC. It translates to CASSDRFPSGGYTF.